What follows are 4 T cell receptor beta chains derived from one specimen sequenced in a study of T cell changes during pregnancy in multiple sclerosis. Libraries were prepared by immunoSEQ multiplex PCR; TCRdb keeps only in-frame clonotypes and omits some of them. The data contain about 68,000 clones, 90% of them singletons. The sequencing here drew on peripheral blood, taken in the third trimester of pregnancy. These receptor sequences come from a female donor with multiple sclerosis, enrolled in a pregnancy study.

CDR3 in DNA: TGTGCCAGCAGCTTAGCGAACAGCTATGGCTACACCTTC. It codes for CASSLANSYGYTF. The chain links TRBV7-9 to TRBJ1-2; D call uncertain. Germline lookup yields CDR1 SEHNR and CDR2 FQNEAQ (reference sequence). CDR3 length: 13 amino acids. Trimming removed 0 bases from V and 4 bases from J, with 6 bases in between.

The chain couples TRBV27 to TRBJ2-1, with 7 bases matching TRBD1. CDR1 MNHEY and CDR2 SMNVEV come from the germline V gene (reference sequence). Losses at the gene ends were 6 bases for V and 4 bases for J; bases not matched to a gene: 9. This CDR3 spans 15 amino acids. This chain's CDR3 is CASSLDRVGYNEQFF. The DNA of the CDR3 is TGTGCCAGCAGCTTAGACAGGGTGGGATACAATGAGCAGTTCTTC.

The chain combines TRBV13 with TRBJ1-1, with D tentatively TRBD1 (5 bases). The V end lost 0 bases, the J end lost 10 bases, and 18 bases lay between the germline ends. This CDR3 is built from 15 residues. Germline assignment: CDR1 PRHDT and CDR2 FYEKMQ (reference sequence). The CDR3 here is CASSLGLYDRQGAFF. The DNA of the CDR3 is TGTGCCAGCAGCTTAGGCCTGTACGACAGACAAGGAGCTTTCTTT.

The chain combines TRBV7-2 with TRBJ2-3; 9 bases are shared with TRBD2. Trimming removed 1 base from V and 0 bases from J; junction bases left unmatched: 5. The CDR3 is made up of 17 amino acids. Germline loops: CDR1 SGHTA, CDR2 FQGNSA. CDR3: CASSLGPAGGSTDTQYF. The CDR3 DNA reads TGTGCCAGCAGCTTAGGGCCGGCGGGGGGGAGCACAGATACGCAGTATTTT.